This entry concerns a single T cell receptor beta chain. In this sample, this clonotype turned up a few times. What this receptor recognizes is not known. There are no base qualities to consult, and no much larger clone falls within one base. The entry originates in a study of response to subunit inactivated influenza vaccine listed by TCRdb under 2018. About the full investigation: To follow how T cells responded to a trivalent subunit inactivated influenza vaccine, the researchers relied on deep quantitative profiling of the T cell receptor repertoire.

At the junction V is shortened by 5 bases and J by 3 bases, with 14 bases in between. The cysteine opens and the phenylalanine closes a CDR3 of 15 amino acids. The sequence is cut down to CDR3 DNA, 45 bases in frame from base 1. Based on the germline V gene, the CDR1 and CDR2 sequences are SNHLY and FYNNEI. What the work shows at the level of the full study, not this receptor alone: It was suggested by the authors that each seasonal influenza vaccination may recruit only a limited number of new T cells.

The receptor library was made with RT-PCR. These reads were obtained on an Illumina HiSeq 2500. TCRdb took the public reads, trimmed them with fastp at Q25, ran MiXCR for clone calling and kept in-frame beta chains. Rows matching on CDR3 protein sequence are summarized as one entry with the most common DNA and genes. A total of about 520,000 distinct CDR3 sequences appear in this sample, 7.2% of them only once. The top ten constitute about an eighth of the sample. The receptor's source is a man aged 50-75 years who received an inactivated influenza vaccine. Donor details come from another sample of the same person, matched by shared clones. The specimen was PBMCs from blood, collected 23 months after vaccination. This receptor chain uses TRBV2 and TRBJ1-5; no D segment can be confidently identified. In nucleotide form, the sequence is TGTGCCAGCAGTCGAGACTTGGGGTACAATCAGCCCCAGCATTTT. It specifies CASSRDLGYNQPQHF.